Below, 7 T cell receptor beta chains from the same sample are listed, as sequenced in a study of vaccination and CD4 T cells after COVID-19. As for treatment: approximately nine-day PBMC culture with coronavirus spike peptide pools or control peptides (ViraFEST assay). No cognate antigen is known for these TCRs. The Oncomine TCR Beta short-read assay sequenced DNA from cultured CD4+ T cells. TCRdb passed the PCR reads through MiXCR, listing each CDR3 protein once. This sample carries more than 9,500 distinct CDR3 sequences, about 74% of them seen once, and the ten largest clones take roughly 10%. Sequencing input: CD4+ T cells from blood, cultured in vitro. These receptors all come from a human donor who had recovered from COVID-19.

The CDR3 DNA is TGTGCCAGCAGTTGGGACAGGGGTGAGCCCCAGCATTTT. Its protein product is CASSWDRGEPQHF. The gene calls are TRBV27 and TRBJ1-5; 10 positions agree with TRBD1. The germline CDR1 and CDR2 sequences are MNHEY and SMNVEV (reference sequence). Trimming took 4 bases from V and 8 from J; bases not matched to a gene: 2. The CDR3 is made up of 13 amino acids.

This chain links TRBV20-1 with TRBJ1-5, with TRBD1 identical over 7 bases. The CDR3 runs to 17 residues. Per the germline V gene, CDR1 is DFQATT and CDR2 is SNEGSKA (reference sequence). With V trimmed by 1 base and J by 0 bases, 9 bases remained unmatched. CDR3 amino acids: CSARGGGGISSNQPQHF. CDR3 in DNA: TGCAGTGCTAGAGGGGGAGGGGGCATAAGTAGCAATCAGCCCCAGCATTTT.

This clonotype was observed a few times. The CDR3 region has the DNA TGTGCCACCAGTACCCCGGACCCACTAGCGGGATTGGGAGATACGCAGTATTTT. Encoded protein: CATSTPDPLAGLGDTQYF. The chain uses TRBV24-1 and TRBJ2-3, with 10 bases lining up with TRBD2. The CDR3 has 18 residues. V gave up 6 bases and J gave up 5 bases; unmatched junction bases: 16. CDR1 KGHDR and CDR2 SFDVKD come from the germline V gene.

The rearrangement joins TRBV7-2 to TRBJ2-2; TRBD2 aligns across 7 bases. V lost 7 bases and J lost 5; bases outside the gene matches: 7. Germline CDR1 and CDR2: SGHTA and FQGNSA. The CDR3 has 14 residues. CDR3 nucleotide sequence: TGTGCCAGCACCCCTTGGGGGGGTACCGGGGAGCTGTTTTTT. Translation gives CASTPWGGTGELFF.

This rearrangement joins TRBV25-1 to TRBJ2-3; D is unclear. This CDR3 has 14 amino acids. With 4 bases removed from V and 0 bases from J, the gap between germline ends came to 8 bases. CDR1 and CDR2 from the germline V gene are MGHDK and SYGVNS. In DNA, the CDR3 is TGTGCCAGCAGTGCAGCACGGAGCACAGATACGCAGTATTTT. Translating gives CASSAARSTDTQYF.

The chain employs TRBV28 and TRBJ2-7, with D possibly being TRBD2 (5 bases). The length of the CDR3 is 16 residues. V gave up 2 bases and J gave up 3 bases, with 17 bases separating them. In germline, CDR1 is MDHEN, CDR2 SYDVKM. CDR3 sequence reads: CASSLGSQAYLYEQYF. CDR3 nucleotide sequence: TGTGCCAGCAGTTTAGGGAGCCAGGCGTACCTCTACGAGCAGTACTTC.

This chain uses TRBV3-1 with TRBJ1-6; D gene ambiguous. V dropped 1 base and J dropped 6 bases, with 7 bases sitting between them. The length of the CDR3 is 14 residues. Germline CDR1 LGHDT, CDR2 YNNKEL (reference sequence). CDR3 sequence reads: CASSQGGFNSPLHF. CDR3 DNA: TGTGCCAGCAGCCAAGGAGGGTTTAATTCACCCCTCCACTTT.